Following are 21 T cell receptor beta chains from one sample sequenced in a study of cytomegalovirus exposure and HLA in healthy donors. A multiplex PCR was run with 60 Vbeta primers and 13 Jbeta primers. The protocol was immunoSEQ multiplex PCR, while the TCRdb copy is restricted to in-frame clones and leaves out a portion. Here the sample spans over 95,000 clones, over 75% being singletons. Sequenced: PBMCs. The receptor source for this set is a man aged 35-49 years in good health and CMV-seronegative.

The chain links TRBV19 to TRBJ2-7, with a possible D match to TRBD1 (6 bases). V was pared by 4 bases and J by 3 bases, with 13 bases between. CDR1 is LNHDA, CDR2 SQIVND, per germline (reference sequence). The CDR3 covers 14 residues. The CDR3 loop is CASSTQGRIYEQYF. CDR3 DNA sequence: TGTGCCAGTAGTACACAGGGTAGGATCTACGAGCAGTACTTC.

This clone was picked up one time. The CDR3, as DNA: TGTGCCAGCAGCCTTTCCAGTGGCGGGGAGCTGTTTTTT. It specifies CASSLSSGGELFF. J is TRBJ2-2 and V is TRBV7-6; D call uncertain. Germline lookup yields CDR1 SGHVS and CDR2 FNYEAQ. The CDR3 is 13 residues long. V gave up 5 bases and J gave up 7 bases, with 11 bases separating them.

This clone was counted between two and nine times. The chain recombines TRBV6-6 with TRBJ1-1, with 7 bases aligning to TRBD1. Per the germline V gene, CDR1 is MNHNY and CDR2 is SVGAGI (reference sequence). V shed 6 bases and J 4 bases; nucleotides not matched to a gene: 5. The CDR3 consists of 13 residues. The CDR3 sequence is CASRPPGGTEAFF. The CDR3 bases are TGTGCCAGCAGACCCCCAGGGGGCACTGAAGCTTTCTTT.

V is TRBV5-1 and J is TRBJ1-1; maybe TRBD1 (5 bases). Trimming pared 0 bases from V and 2 bases from J, leaving 11 bases between. The CDR3 has 15 amino acids. The V gene's germline CDR1 is SGHRS and CDR2 YFSETQ. CDR3 region: CASSLAAGSNTEAFF. CDR3 in DNA: TGCGCCAGCAGCTTGGCCGCAGGGTCCAACACTGAAGCTTTCTTT.

The rearrangement joins TRBV9 to TRBJ2-1, with 9 bases lining up with TRBD2. This CDR3 contains 15 residues. CDR1 is SGDLS and CDR2 is YYNGEE in the germline V gene. V shed 6 bases, J shed 0 bases, and the junction held 4 bases outside the gene matches. The CDR3 protein is CASTRSGSSYNEQFF. The CDR3 region has the DNA TGTGCCAGCACCCGTAGCGGGAGCTCCTACAATGAGCAGTTCTTC. The whole variable domain, remainder taken from reference TRBV9 and TRBJ2-1, is DSGVTQTPKHLITATGQRVTLRCSPRSGDLSVYWYQQSLDQGLQFLIQYYNGEERAKGNILERFSAQQFPDLHSELNLSSLELGDSALYFCASTRSGSSYNEQFFGPGTRLTVL.

This chain links TRBV19 with TRBJ1-5; D unclear. Trimming stripped 4 bases from V and 9 bases from J, with 7 bases between. The germline gives CDR1 LNHDA, CDR2 SQIVND (reference sequence). This CDR3 has 11 amino acids. The CDR3 spells CASSNGLPQHF. The CDR3, as DNA: TGTGCCAGTAGTAACGGTCTGCCCCAGCATTTT.

V is TRBV21-1 and J is TRBJ1-1; the table's D call, TRBD1, has no DNA check behind it. TRBV21-1 is a listed pseudogene. The CDR3 loop spans 18 amino acids. In DNA form, the CDR3 reads TGTGCCAGCAGCAATGAAGCCGGGACAGGGGAGATGAACACTGAAGCTTTCTTT. Its translation: CASSNEAGTGEMNTEAFF.

The gene calls are TRBV27 and TRBJ1-2; 10 positions agree with TRBD1. The germline CDR1 and CDR2 sequences are MNHEY and SMNVEV (reference sequence). With V trimmed by 6 bases and J by 3 bases, 4 bases remained unmatched. CDR3 length: 14 amino acids. CDR3 region: CASSQDRGDYGYTF. The CDR3 DNA reads as TGTGCCAGCAGCCAGGACAGGGGGGACTATGGCTACACCTTC.

The gene calls are TRBV28 and TRBJ2-7; TRBD1 might be the D (6 bases). Germline CDR1 is MDHEN and CDR2 is SYDVKM. The CDR3 runs 14 residues. V was clipped by 2 bases and J by 6 bases, with 14 bases between them. CDR3 sequence reads: CASSLRAGVSEQYF. For the CDR3, the DNA is TGTGCCAGCAGTTTACGGGCAGGGGTCAGCGAGCAGTACTTC.

This chain connects TRBV6-1 to TRBJ2-3, with unresolved D. Trimming pared 8 bases from V and 0 bases from J, leaving 15 bases between. Germline assignment: CDR1 MNHNS and CDR2 SASEGT. CDR3 length: 15 residues. CDR3 region: CASGLGSGSTDTQYF. In DNA form, the CDR3 reads TGTGCCAGCGGTTTGGGCTCTGGAAGCACAGATACGCAGTATTTT.

The V call is TRBV27, the J call TRBJ1-2; 9 bases fit TRBD1. The CDR3 sequence is 14 residues long. V was pared by 6 bases and J by 8 bases, with 10 bases of the junction left unmatched. Germline V gene lookup returns CDR1 MNHEY and CDR2 SMNVEV (reference sequence). CDR3: CASRSTGGKWGYTF. For the CDR3, the DNA is TGTGCCAGCAGGTCGACAGGGGGAAAGTGGGGCTACACCTTC.

A single count supports this clone. The chain has TRBV2 and TRBJ1-2; D ambiguous. This CDR3 spans 13 amino acids. Germline V gene lookup returns CDR1 SNHLY and CDR2 FYNNEI. Trimming pared 5 bases from V and 3 bases from J, leaving 10 bases between. The CDR3, as DNA: TGTGCCAGCAGTTACAGCGGGTACTATGGCTACACCTTC. As protein: CASSYSGYYGYTF.

This sequence joins TRBV6-4 and TRBJ2-1; weak D call: TRBD1 (6 bases). The CDR3 is 14 residues long. CDR1 is MRHNA, CDR2 SNTAGT, per germline. V was shortened by 3 bases and J by 10 bases, with 16 bases between the two germline ends. The CDR3 sequence: CASSENTGFDEQFF. The DNA for the CDR3 is TGTGCCAGCAGTGAAAATACAGGGTTTGACGAGCAGTTCTTC.

The CDR3 nucleotides are TGTGCCAGCAGTGAGGGTTGGGGGCCTAACTATGGCTACACCTTC. Its translation: CASSEGWGPNYGYTF. The chain joins TRBV6-1 to TRBJ1-2; weak D call: TRBD1 (6 bases). Germline CDR1 MNHNS, CDR2 SASEGT. The CDR3 runs to 15 residues. V lost 3 bases and J 0 bases, leaving 11 bases between the germline ends.

This rearrangement joins TRBV5-6 to TRBJ1-2; D remains unclear. V dropped 5 bases and J dropped 4 bases, with 9 bases sitting between them. CDR1 is SGHDT and CDR2 is YYEEEE in the germline V gene. The CDR3 totals 12 residues. This CDR3 reads CASRESSYGYTF. CDR3 DNA sequence: TGTGCCAGCAGGGAATCTAGCTATGGCTACACCTTC.

The chain couples TRBV19 to TRBJ2-5, with 7 bases lining up with TRBD2. Germline V gene lookup returns CDR1 LNHDA and CDR2 SQIVND (reference sequence). Trimming cost V 11 bases and J 2 bases; bases outside gene matches: 8. CDR3 length: 13 residues. The CDR3 nucleotides are TGTGCCGTAGGGGCTAGCGGACAAGAGACCCAGTACTTC. Amino acids: CAVGASGQETQYF.

V gene TRBV28 combines with J gene TRBJ1-2; TRBD1 agrees at 10 bases. The CDR3 sequence is 14 residues long. Trimming removed 7 bases from V and 1 base from J; junction bases left unmatched: 3. Germline loops: CDR1 MDHEN, CDR2 SYDVKM. The CDR3: CASKRDRGNYGYTF. The CDR3 nucleotides are TGTGCCAGCAAACGGGACAGGGGTAACTATGGCTACACCTTC.

The chain couples TRBV21-1 to TRBJ1-5; the D call of TRBD1 is as the table states it, not checked on the DNA. TRBV21-1 is designated a pseudogene. The CDR3 contains 16 residues. CDR3 in amino acids: CASSIPDRDSNQPQHF. The CDR3 DNA reads as TGTGCCAGCAGCATTCCGGACAGGGATAGCAATCAGCCCCAGCATTTT.

The rearrangement links TRBV19 to TRBJ2-5, with a possible D match to TRBD2 (6 bases). Trimming pared 4 bases from V and 4 bases from J, leaving 16 bases between. This CDR3 contains 15 residues. Germline V gives CDR1 LNHDA, CDR2 SQIVND (reference sequence). CDR3 bases: TGTGCCAGTAGTACCCCCGGGCGGGAAGGAGAGACCCAGTACTTC. Its translation is CASSTPGREGETQYF.

The genes are TRBV5-1 and TRBJ1-6; 9 nucleotides agree with TRBD1. The CDR3 runs to 14 residues. V gave up 5 bases and J gave up 5 bases; unmatched junction bases: 2. Germline V gives CDR1 SGHRS, CDR2 YFSETQ. Here the CDR3 DNA reads TGCGCCAGCAGGGGACAGGGAAATAATTCACCCCTCCACTTT. It translates to CASRGQGNNSPLHF. Full variable domain (rest looked up from reference TRBV5-1 and TRBJ1-6): KAGVTQTPRYLIKTRGQQVTLSCSPISGHRSVSWYQQTPGQGLQFLFEYFSETQRNKGNFPGRFSGRQFSNSRSEMNVSTLELGDSALYLCASRGQGNNSPLHFGNGTRLTVT.

The V gene is TRBV7-8, the J gene TRBJ1-2; TRBD1 might be the D (6 bases). Trimming shortened V by 5 bases and J by 3 bases, and 16 bases separated the two germline ends. The CDR3 covers 15 residues. Germline values: CDR1 SGHVS, CDR2 FQNEAQ. CDR3 residues: CASSPLRGADYGYTF. The CDR3 DNA follows: TGTGCCAGCAGCCCTTTGCGGGGGGCGGACTATGGCTACACCTTC.